This TCR beta chain was recovered during a study of beta chain features in type 1 diabetes. Overall study context: Sorted cells, more than 95,000,000 in number, were examined across all samples. General study points: The analysis here could not establish whether HLA type shapes TCRB rearrangement. Shortening that was moderate but significant affected the TCRB CDR3s of Type 1 diabetes patients in all four CD4+ subsets.

The whole isolated RNA underwent reverse transcription, so sequencing captured expressed TCRB transcripts. Assay used: immunoSEQ multiplex PCR; TCRdb lists only in-frame clones, some missing. The table lists some 150,000 clones, 9% of them singletons. This clone was observed a handful of times. As yet, its antigen is unknown. This receptor was obtained from a woman aged 25 to 45 with type 1 diabetes. Sequenced sample: central memory CD4+ T cells from blood.

The CDR3 sequence: CASSLALRTDTQYF. CDR3 nucleotide sequence: TGTGCCAGCAGCTTGGCCCTGCGAACAGATACGCAGTATTTT. The chain combines TRBV5-4 with TRBJ2-3; D unresolved. Germline lookup yields CDR1 SGHNT and CDR2 YYREEE (reference sequence). Trimming stripped 0 bases from V and 3 bases from J, with 8 bases between. This CDR3 has 14 residues.